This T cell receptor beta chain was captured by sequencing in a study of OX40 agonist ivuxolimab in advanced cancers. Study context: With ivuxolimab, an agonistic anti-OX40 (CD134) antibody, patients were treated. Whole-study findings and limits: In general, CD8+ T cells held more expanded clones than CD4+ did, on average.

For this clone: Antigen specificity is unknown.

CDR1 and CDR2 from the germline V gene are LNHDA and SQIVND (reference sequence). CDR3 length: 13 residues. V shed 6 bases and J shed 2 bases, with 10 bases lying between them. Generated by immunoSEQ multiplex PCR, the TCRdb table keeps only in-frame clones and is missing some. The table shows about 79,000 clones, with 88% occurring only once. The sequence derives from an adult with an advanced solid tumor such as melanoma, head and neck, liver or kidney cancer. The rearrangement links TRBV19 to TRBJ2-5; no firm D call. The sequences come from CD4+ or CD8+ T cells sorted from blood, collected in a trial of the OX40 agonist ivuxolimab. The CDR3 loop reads CASRLYEQETQYF. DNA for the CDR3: TGTGCCAGTAGATTATACGAGCAAGAGACCCAGTACTTC.